A selection of T cell receptor beta chains follows, all from one sample in a study of T cell responses to AZD1222 COVID-19 vaccine. TCRdb's table, derived via immunoSEQ multiplex PCR, lists solely in-frame clones and lacks some. This sample has some 200,000 clones, with around 90% found just once. The sequenced sample was peripheral blood, obtained on day 0 of AZD1222 vaccination. These receptors all stem from an adult in good health. The CDR3 runs from the conserved cysteine through the conserved F or W. D genes are given only for firm matches. Rows give clone size only sometimes, using once, few, many, or a class for an expanded clone.

d_gene: TRBD1
j_gene: TRBJ2-5
v_gene: TRBV9
abundance: .
CDR3nt: TGTGCCAGCAGCGTAGGGGGACAGACGGAGACCCAGTACTTC
CDR3aa: CASSVGGQTETQYF

d_gene: TRBD1
j_gene: TRBJ1-4
v_gene: TRBV7-9
abundance: .
CDR3nt: TGTGCCAGCAGCCTGACGGGACAGACAACTAATGAAAAACTGTTTTTT
CDR3aa: CASSLTGQTTNEKLFF

d_gene: .
j_gene: TRBJ2-7
v_gene: TRBV6-2/TRBV6-3
abundance: .
CDR3nt: TGTGCCAGCAGTTACTCAGGAATAGAGCAGTACTTC
CDR3aa: CASSYSGIEQYF

d_gene: TRBD1
j_gene: TRBJ2-2
v_gene: TRBV19
abundance: once
CDR3nt: TGTGCCAGTAGTCGGGCAGGGGGCCCCGTTGCCGGGGAGCTGTTTTTT
CDR3aa: CASSRAGGPVAGELFF

d_gene: .
j_gene: TRBJ1-4
v_gene: TRBV20-1
abundance: .
CDR3nt: TGCAGTGCTAGATGGGATGAAAAACTGTTTTTT
CDR3aa: CSARWDEKLFF

d_gene: .
j_gene: TRBJ1-6
v_gene: TRBV5-8
abundance: .
CDR3nt: TGTGCCAGCAGCTTGGCCCGGGTGGAGGGCACTACCTATAATTCACCCCTCCACTTT
CDR3aa: CASSLARVEGTTYNSPLHF

d_gene: .
j_gene: TRBJ2-7
v_gene: TRBV7-9
abundance: .
CDR3nt: TGTGCCAGCAGCTTAGCCGCGGACTACGAGCAGTACTTC
CDR3aa: CASSLAADYEQYF

d_gene: .
j_gene: TRBJ2-7
v_gene: TRBV7-9
abundance: .
CDR3nt: TGTGCCAGCAGTCGAGATTCCCTCGAGCAGTACTTC
CDR3aa: CASSRDSLEQYF

d_gene: .
j_gene: TRBJ1-6
v_gene: TRBV11-2
abundance: .
CDR3nt: TGTGCCAGCAGCTTAGCCTGGGGCTCACCCCTCCACTTT
CDR3aa: CASSLAWGSPLHF

d_gene: .
j_gene: TRBJ2-3
v_gene: TRBV4-3
abundance: .
CDR3nt: TGCGCCAGCAGCCAAGATCTAGATACGCAGTATTTT
CDR3aa: CASSQDLDTQYF

d_gene: .
j_gene: TRBJ2-2
v_gene: TRBV29-1
abundance: .
CDR3nt: TGCAGCGTTGAGCCAGGGAGCACCGGGGAGCTGTTTTTT
CDR3aa: CSVEPGSTGELFF

d_gene: .
j_gene: TRBJ1-5
v_gene: TRBV10-2
abundance: .
CDR3nt: TGCGCCAGCAGTGACCTGGGACGATGGAGACAGCCCCAGCATTTT
CDR3aa: CASSDLGRWRQPQHF

d_gene: .
j_gene: TRBJ1-1
v_gene: TRBV6-5
abundance: .
CDR3nt: TGTGCCAGCAGTTACGGGGGAAGGGGAAACACTGAAGCTTTCTTT
CDR3aa: CASSYGGRGNTEAFF

d_gene: .
j_gene: TRBJ2-7
v_gene: TRBV5-1
abundance: .
CDR3nt: TGCGCCAGCAGCTTGGCCGTTTGGGGGGCCGGAGAGCAGTACTTC
CDR3aa: CASSLAVWGAGEQYF

d_gene: TRBD1
j_gene: TRBJ2-2
v_gene: TRBV5-1
abundance: .
CDR3nt: TGCGCCAGCAGCTTGGCGGGACAGGGGCGGACCGGGGAGCTGTTTTTT
CDR3aa: CASSLAGQGRTGELFF

d_gene: .
j_gene: TRBJ1-2
v_gene: TRBV3-1/TRBV3-2
abundance: .
CDR3nt: TGTGCCAGCAGCCAAGCCGCCGGGGGCGGTTATGGCTACACCTTC
CDR3aa: CASSQAAGGGYGYTF

d_gene: .
j_gene: TRBJ2-5
v_gene: TRBV7-2
abundance: .
CDR3nt: TGTGCCAGCAGCTTAACTGGGGAGGCCCAGTACTTC
CDR3aa: CASSLTGEAQYF

d_gene: TRBD1
j_gene: TRBJ2-7
v_gene: TRBV3-1/TRBV3-2
abundance: .
CDR3nt: TGTGCCAGCAGCCCGGGGACAGGGGGCTACGAGCAGTACTTC
CDR3aa: CASSPGTGGYEQYF

d_gene: .
j_gene: TRBJ1-5
v_gene: TRBV5-3
abundance: .
CDR3nt: TGTGCCAGAAGCAAACCGGGACCACCGGGTCAGCCCCAGCATTTT
CDR3aa: CARSKPGPPGQPQHF

d_gene: .
j_gene: TRBJ2-7
v_gene: TRBV21-1
abundance: few
CDR3nt: TGTGCCAGTCTTCAACCAGGGGGATTCACCTACGAGCAGTACTTC
CDR3aa: CASLQPGGFTYEQYF

d_gene: .
j_gene: TRBJ2-6
v_gene: TRBV24-1
abundance: few
CDR3nt: TGTGCCACCAGTGAGAGCAGGAGAAACTCTGGGGCCAACGTCCTGACTTTC
CDR3aa: CATSESRRNSGANVLTF

d_gene: .
j_gene: TRBJ2-2
v_gene: TRBV7-2
abundance: .
CDR3nt: TGTGCCAGCAGCCCCTGGCGGGGCGACACCGGGGAGCTGTTTTTT
CDR3aa: CASSPWRGDTGELFF

d_gene: TRBD2
j_gene: TRBJ2-1
v_gene: TRBV28
abundance: .
CDR3nt: TGTGCCAGCAGTTCCCCGGGGGGTGCCGGCCCCTACAATGAGCAGTTCTTC
CDR3aa: CASSSPGGAGPYNEQFF

d_gene: .
j_gene: TRBJ2-4
v_gene: TRBV6-5
abundance: .
CDR3nt: TGTGCCAGCAGTTACTCGAAGTCTAGTTTTGCGTACTTC
CDR3aa: CASSYSKSSFAYF

d_gene: .
j_gene: TRBJ2-2
v_gene: TRBV3-1/TRBV3-2
abundance: .
CDR3nt: TGTGCCAGCAGCTTCAGCGGGTCGAACACCGGGGAGCTGTTTTTT
CDR3aa: CASSFSGSNTGELFF

d_gene: TRBD2
j_gene: TRBJ2-1
v_gene: TRBV7-3
abundance: .
CDR3nt: TGTGCCAGCAGCTTAAGACTAGCGGGGGCCGGGGACAATGAGCAGTTCTTC
CDR3aa: CASSLRLAGAGDNEQFF

d_gene: .
j_gene: TRBJ1-1
v_gene: TRBV19
abundance: once
CDR3nt: TGTGCCAGTAGTATCAACTTAAGGACTGAAGCTTTCTTT
CDR3aa: CASSINLRTEAFF

d_gene: .
j_gene: TRBJ2-1
v_gene: TRBV28
abundance: few
CDR3nt: TGTGCCAGCACACCCTCAGGGATTGATAATGAGCAGTTCTTC
CDR3aa: CASTPSGIDNEQFF

d_gene: TRBD1
j_gene: TRBJ2-2
v_gene: TRBV15
abundance: .
CDR3nt: TGTGCCACCCTGAGGCAGGGGGCCAACACCGGGGAGCTGTTTTTT
CDR3aa: CATLRQGANTGELFF

d_gene: .
j_gene: TRBJ2-7
v_gene: TRBV5-4
abundance: .
CDR3nt: TGTGCCAGCAGCTTGGGGCAGGGGAGCACCTACGAGCAGTACTTC
CDR3aa: CASSLGQGSTYEQYF

d_gene: .
j_gene: TRBJ1-3
v_gene: TRBV2
abundance: .
CDR3nt: TGTGCCAGCCGTGATCTCTCTGGAAACACCATATATTTT
CDR3aa: CASRDLSGNTIYF

d_gene: .
j_gene: TRBJ1-1
v_gene: TRBV6-5
abundance: .
CDR3nt: TGTGCCAGCAGTTACGTGGGGCAGGGCCGCACTGAAGCTTTCTTT
CDR3aa: CASSYVGQGRTEAFF

d_gene: TRBD2
j_gene: TRBJ2-7
v_gene: TRBV27
abundance: .
CDR3nt: TGTGCCAGCAGTTTACACGCCATAGGACTAGCGGGAGGGCCGCCGTACTTC
CDR3aa: CASSLHAIGLAGGPPYF

d_gene: .
j_gene: TRBJ1-5
v_gene: TRBV5-1
abundance: .
CDR3nt: TGCGCCAGCAGCTTGGCTGGGGACGATCAGCCCCAGCATTTT
CDR3aa: CASSLAGDDQPQHF

d_gene: .
j_gene: TRBJ2-6
v_gene: TRBV5-1
abundance: .
CDR3nt: TGCGCCAGCAGCTTGGATGGGCGCAGCTCTGGGGCCAACGTCCTGACTTTC
CDR3aa: CASSLDGRSSGANVLTF

d_gene: .
j_gene: TRBJ1-1
v_gene: TRBV9
abundance: .
CDR3nt: TGTGCCAGCAGCGTAGCCCCTAGCCGGGGGCTCCTGAACACTGAAGCTTTCTTT
CDR3aa: CASSVAPSRGLLNTEAFF

d_gene: TRBD2
j_gene: TRBJ2-1
v_gene: TRBV5-1
abundance: .
CDR3nt: TGCGCCAGCAACATAGCGGGGAACAATGAGCAGTTCTTC
CDR3aa: CASNIAGNNEQFF

d_gene: .
j_gene: TRBJ2-4
v_gene: TRBV6-6
abundance: .
CDR3nt: TGTGCCAGCAGTTACCCGGGCGCAAAAGCCAAAAACATTCAGTACTTC
CDR3aa: CASSYPGAKAKNIQYF

d_gene: TRBD1
j_gene: TRBJ2-1
v_gene: TRBV5-6
abundance: .
CDR3nt: TGTGCCAGCAGCTTCGACAGGGTCCTCTACAATGAGCAGTTCTTC
CDR3aa: CASSFDRVLYNEQFF

d_gene: .
j_gene: TRBJ2-2
v_gene: TRBV6-4
abundance: .
CDR3nt: TGTGCCACCCCGAGGCGGGAAGCCTCAACCGGGGAGCTGTTTTTT
CDR3aa: CATPRREASTGELFF

d_gene: TRBD2
j_gene: TRBJ2-3
v_gene: TRBV15
abundance: .
CDR3nt: TGTGCCACCAGCAGAGAGAGACTGGCTAGCGGGGGACTAGATACGCAGTATTTT
CDR3aa: CATSRERLASGGLDTQYF

d_gene: TRBD2
j_gene: TRBJ2-1
v_gene: TRBV5-1
abundance: .
CDR3nt: TGCGCCAGCAGCTTTGGGACTAGCGGGCTGACCTACAATGAGCAGTTCTTC
CDR3aa: CASSFGTSGLTYNEQFF

d_gene: .
j_gene: TRBJ1-2
v_gene: TRBV5-1
abundance: .
CDR3nt: TGCGCCAGCAGCTTGAGGTTGTCACGGACTAGCTATGGCTACACCTTC
CDR3aa: CASSLRLSRTSYGYTF

d_gene: TRBD1
j_gene: TRBJ2-3
v_gene: TRBV27
abundance: .
CDR3nt: TGTGCCAGCAGTTCGGACAGGGATACGCAGTATTTT
CDR3aa: CASSSDRDTQYF

d_gene: .
j_gene: TRBJ1-1
v_gene: TRBV19
abundance: .
CDR3nt: TGTGCCAGTAGTAGCGGGGCGGGAGGCGCTGAAGCTTTCTTT
CDR3aa: CASSSGAGGAEAFF

d_gene: TRBD1
j_gene: TRBJ1-2
v_gene: TRBV27
abundance: .
CDR3nt: TGTGCCAGCAGTTTTTACCCCGGGACAGATCCCTACACCTTC
CDR3aa: CASSFYPGTDPYTF

d_gene: TRBD1
j_gene: TRBJ1-4
v_gene: TRBV5-1
abundance: once
CDR3nt: TGCGCCAGCAGCTTGGGCCGGGACAGCGCTAATAATGAAAAACTGTTTTTT
CDR3aa: CASSLGRDSANNEKLFF

d_gene: .
j_gene: TRBJ1-1
v_gene: TRBV2
abundance: .
CDR3nt: TGTGCCAGCAGTGAAGCCAGGACACCGAACACTGAAGCTTTCTTT
CDR3aa: CASSEARTPNTEAFF

d_gene: .
j_gene: TRBJ2-5
v_gene: TRBV9
abundance: .
CDR3nt: TGTGCCAGCAGCGTAGGATTAGGGCTGGAGACCCAGTACTTC
CDR3aa: CASSVGLGLETQYF

d_gene: TRBD1
j_gene: TRBJ2-2
v_gene: TRBV5-1
abundance: .
CDR3nt: TGCGCCAGCAGCACCTGGGACAGGGGGCGCGAGGACACCGGGGAGCTGTTTTTT
CDR3aa: CASSTWDRGREDTGELFF

d_gene: .
j_gene: TRBJ1-1
v_gene: TRBV5-5
abundance: .
CDR3nt: TGTGCCAGCAGCTTGGGGGTCACTGAAGCTTTCTTT
CDR3aa: CASSLGVTEAFF

d_gene: TRBD1
j_gene: TRBJ1-6
v_gene: TRBV7-9
abundance: once
CDR3nt: TGTGCCAGCAGCAGAGGACAGGGTGCTTCACCCCTCCACTTT
CDR3aa: CASSRGQGASPLHF

d_gene: TRBD2
j_gene: TRBJ2-1
v_gene: TRBV20-1
abundance: .
CDR3nt: TGCAGTGCTAGTCCTAGCGGGAGTATAGGAAGAAATGAGCAGTTCTTC
CDR3aa: CSASPSGSIGRNEQFF

d_gene: .
j_gene: TRBJ2-3
v_gene: TRBV7-8
abundance: .
CDR3nt: TGTGCCAGCAGCTCGAGATACATGGGCACAGATACGCAGTATTTT
CDR3aa: CASSSRYMGTDTQYF